Below, one T cell receptor (beta chain) is given with its context. This record belongs to a study of control samples from healthy donors and cancer patients. The data were produced by immunoSEQ multiplex PCR, yet TCRdb's version contains in-frame clones alone and is incomplete. The table shows 40,000 to 50,000 clones, with nearly 95% occurring only once. Source material: PBMCs. The source is a woman in her 50s with head and neck cancer.

Here the CDR3 reads CATMDGRGTDTQYF. The DNA for the CDR3 is TGTGCCACCATGGACGGGAGAGGGACAGATACGCAGTATTTT. The gene calls are TRBV6-5 and TRBJ2-3; D is possibly TRBD2 (6 bases). CDR1 and CDR2 from the germline V gene are MNHEY and SVGAGI. Deletions cut 10 bases from V and 3 bases from J, with 17 bases between. The CDR3 contains 14 residues.